This is a list of T cell receptor beta chains from one sample in a study of naive and memory T cell subsets. A single record per CDR3 protein comes from TCRdb applying MiXCR to the UMI-ligation and nested PCR reads. The sample has under 150,000 distinct CDR3 sequences; about 20% are singletons. The sequenced material came from naive CD8+ T cells from blood. Receptors originate from a human donor in good health. The CDR3 runs from the conserved cysteine through the conserved F or W. A D gene is named only where the DNA matches it firmly. Clone size, where shown, is once, few, many, or a class for clones that have expanded.

cdr3_aa cdr3_nt j_call d_call clone_size v_call
CASSQVAGGNYEQYF TGTGCCAGCAGCCAAGTCGCGGGAGGGAACTACGAGCAGTACTTC TRBJ2-7 TRBD2 . TRBV3-1
CASSFTDTSSYEQYF TGTGCCAGCAGTTTCACGGACACCAGCTCCTACGAGCAGTACTTC TRBJ2-7 . . TRBV12-3/TRBV12-4
CASSSAHLTGNTIYF TGCGCCAGCAGCTCAGCACACCTAACTGGAAACACCATATATTTT TRBJ1-3 . . TRBV4-1
CSAPEGNSPLHF TGCAGTGCCCCAGAAGGGAATTCACCCCTCCACTTT TRBJ1-6 . . TRBV20-1
CASSLRSSGTGWYEHFF TGTGCCAGCAGCTTAAGATCCTCCGGGACAGGGTGGTATGAGCACTTCTTC TRBJ2-1 TRBD1 few TRBV13
CASSQETVGIYEQYF TGCGCCAGCAGCCAAGAGACCGTCGGAATCTACGAGCAGTACTTC TRBJ2-7 . . TRBV4-1
CVSSPYRDTYEQYF TGTGTCAGCAGTCCCTACAGGGATACCTACGAGCAGTACTTC TRBJ2-7 . few TRBV28
CASSQDFAAYEQYF TGTGCCAGCAGCCAAGACTTCGCAGCCTACGAGCAGTACTTC TRBJ2-7 . many TRBV3-1
CASSQEIWPLEANYGYTF TGCGCCAGCAGCCAAGAGATTTGGCCTCTGGAGGCTAACTATGGCTACACCTTC TRBJ1-2 . . TRBV4-3
CSVDGGVLGYTF TGCAGCGTTGATGGAGGGGTTCTTGGCTACACCTTC TRBJ1-2 . . TRBV29-1
CASSFSSENLQHF TGTGCCAGCAGTTTTTCTTCCGAAAACCTTCAGCATTTT TRBJ1-5 . few TRBV12-3/TRBV12-4
CASSSKGGRQPQHF TGTGCCAGCAGTTCAAAGGGGGGTCGGCAGCCCCAGCATTTT TRBJ1-5 . . TRBV6-6
CASTNREAYGYTF TGTGCCAGCACCAACAGGGAAGCCTATGGCTACACCTTC TRBJ1-2 . few TRBV13
CASSQDGSPSSYNEQFF TGCGCCAGCAGCCAAGATGGCAGCCCAAGCTCCTACAATGAGCAGTTCTTC TRBJ2-1 . . TRBV4-3
CASSPDSPSSYNSPLHF TGTGCCAGCAGTCCCGACAGTCCCAGCTCCTATAATTCACCCCTCCACTTT TRBJ1-6 . few TRBV28
CASSQEGSGNQPQHF TGTGCCAGCAGCCAAGAGGGGTCGGGCAATCAGCCCCAGCATTTT TRBJ1-5 . . TRBV4-2
CSARIGSSYEQYF TGCAGTGCTAGAATAGGGAGCTCCTACGAGCAGTACTTC TRBJ2-7 . few TRBV20-1
CSVEDFTRNSYNEQFF TGCAGCGTTGAAGATTTTACCCGGAACTCCTACAATGAGCAGTTCTTC TRBJ2-1 . . TRBV29-1
CAWSVMGLAGVRNEQFF TGTGCCTGGAGTGTAATGGGACTAGCGGGAGTTCGCAATGAGCAGTTCTTC TRBJ2-1 TRBD2 . TRBV30
CASISPVGTYTEAFF TGTGCCAGCATCAGCCCAGTGGGGACGTACACTGAAGCTTTCTTT TRBJ1-1 . few TRBV6-2/TRBV6-3
CASSSDRVYEQYF TGTGCCAGCAGCTCCGACAGGGTCTACGAGCAGTACTTC TRBJ2-7 TRBD1 few TRBV7-8
CASSPPPGDLETQYF TGTGCCAGCAGTCCCCCTCCGGGAGACCTAGAGACCCAGTACTTC TRBJ2-5 . . TRBV27
CSVVSSYGYTF TGCAGCGTTGTATCAAGCTATGGCTACACCTTC TRBJ1-2 . . TRBV29-1
CASSEEGRGTAEQYF TGTGCCAGCAGTGAAGAGGGGAGGGGTACGGCCGAGCAGTACTTC TRBJ2-7 TRBD2 . TRBV2